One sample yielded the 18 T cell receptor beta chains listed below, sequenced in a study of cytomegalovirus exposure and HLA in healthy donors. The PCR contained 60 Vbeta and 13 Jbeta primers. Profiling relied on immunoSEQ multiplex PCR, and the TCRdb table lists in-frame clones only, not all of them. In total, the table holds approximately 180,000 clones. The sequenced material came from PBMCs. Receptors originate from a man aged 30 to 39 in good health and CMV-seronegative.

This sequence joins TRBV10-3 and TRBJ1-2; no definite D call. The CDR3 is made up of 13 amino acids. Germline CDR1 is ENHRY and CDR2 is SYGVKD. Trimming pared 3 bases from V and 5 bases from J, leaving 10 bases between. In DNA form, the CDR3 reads TGTGCCATCAGTGAACGAACAGAGTATGGCTACACCTTC. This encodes CAISERTEYGYTF.

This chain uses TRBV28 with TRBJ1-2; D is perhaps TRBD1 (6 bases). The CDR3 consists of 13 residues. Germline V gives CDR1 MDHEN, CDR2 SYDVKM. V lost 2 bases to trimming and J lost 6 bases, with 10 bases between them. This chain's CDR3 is CASSLGNRDGYTF. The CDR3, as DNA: TGTGCCAGCAGTTTAGGGAACAGGGATGGCTACACCTTC.

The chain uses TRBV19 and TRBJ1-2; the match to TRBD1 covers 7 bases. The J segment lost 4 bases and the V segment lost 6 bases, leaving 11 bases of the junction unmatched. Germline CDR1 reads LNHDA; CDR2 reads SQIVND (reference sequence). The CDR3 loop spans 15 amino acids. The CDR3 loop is CASSHPTGLVYGYTF. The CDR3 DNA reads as TGTGCCAGTAGCCACCCGACAGGGCTCGTCTATGGCTACACCTTC.

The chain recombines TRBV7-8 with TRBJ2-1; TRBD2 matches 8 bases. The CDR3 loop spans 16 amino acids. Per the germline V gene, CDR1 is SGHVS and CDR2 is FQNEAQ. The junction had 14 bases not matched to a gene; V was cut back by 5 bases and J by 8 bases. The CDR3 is CASSQWRTGGPDEQFF. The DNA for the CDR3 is TGTGCCAGCAGCCAATGGAGGACGGGAGGGCCCGATGAGCAGTTCTTC.

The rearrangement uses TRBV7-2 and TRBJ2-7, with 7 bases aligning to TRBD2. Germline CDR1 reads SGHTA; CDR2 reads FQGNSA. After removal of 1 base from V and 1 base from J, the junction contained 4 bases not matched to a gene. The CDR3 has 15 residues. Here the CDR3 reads CASSLGAGLSYEQYF. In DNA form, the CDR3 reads TGTGCCAGCAGCTTAGGAGCGGGGTTATCCTACGAGCAGTACTTC. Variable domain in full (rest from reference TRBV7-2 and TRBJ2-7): GAGVSQSPSNKVTEKGKDVELRCDPISGHTALYWYRQSLGQGLEFLIYFQGNSAPDKSGLPSDRFSAERTGGSVSTLTIQRTQQEDSAVYLCASSLGAGLSYEQYFGPGTRLTVT.

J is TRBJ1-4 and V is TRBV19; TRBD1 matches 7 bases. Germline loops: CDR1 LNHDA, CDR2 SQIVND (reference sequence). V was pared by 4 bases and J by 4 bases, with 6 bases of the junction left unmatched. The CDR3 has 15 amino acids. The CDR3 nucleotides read TGTGCCAGTAGTAAGAGGGGGCCCTATAATGAAAAACTGTTTTTT. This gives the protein CASSKRGPYNEKLFF.

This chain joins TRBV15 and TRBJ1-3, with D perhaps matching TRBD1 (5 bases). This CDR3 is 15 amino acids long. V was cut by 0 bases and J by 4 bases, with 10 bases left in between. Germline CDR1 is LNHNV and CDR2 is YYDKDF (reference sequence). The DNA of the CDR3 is TGTGCCACCAGCAGAGATCGCGGGGCCGGAAACACCATATATTTT. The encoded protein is CATSRDRGAGNTIYF.

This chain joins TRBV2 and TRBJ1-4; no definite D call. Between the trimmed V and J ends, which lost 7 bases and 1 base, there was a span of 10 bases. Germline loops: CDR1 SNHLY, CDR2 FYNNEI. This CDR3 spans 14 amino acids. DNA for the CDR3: TGTGCCAGCATTCCAGGCCGAACTAATGAAAAACTGTTTTTT. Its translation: CASIPGRTNEKLFF.

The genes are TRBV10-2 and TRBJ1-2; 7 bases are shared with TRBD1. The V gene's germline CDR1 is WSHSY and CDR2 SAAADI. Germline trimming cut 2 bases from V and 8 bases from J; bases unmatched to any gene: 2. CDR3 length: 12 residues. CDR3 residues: CASSEQGGGYTF. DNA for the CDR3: TGCGCCAGCAGTGAGCAGGGGGGAGGCTACACCTTC.

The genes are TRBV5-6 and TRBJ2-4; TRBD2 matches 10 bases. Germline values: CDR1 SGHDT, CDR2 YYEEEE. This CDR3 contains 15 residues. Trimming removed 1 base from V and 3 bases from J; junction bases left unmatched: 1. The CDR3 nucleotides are TGTGCCAGCAGCTTGTTAGCGGGAGGCAAAAACATTCAGTACTTC. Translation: CASSLLAGGKNIQYF.

CDR3 sequence reads: CAISESGQGNNSPLHF. The DNA for the CDR3 is TGTGCCATCAGTGAGTCAGGGCAGGGGAATAATTCACCCCTCCACTTT. The rearrangement uses TRBV10-3 and TRBJ1-6; possibly TRBD1 for D (6 bases). Trimming removed 0 bases from V and 5 bases from J, with 11 bases in between. The CDR3 totals 16 residues. CDR1 is ENHRY, CDR2 SYGVKD, per germline.

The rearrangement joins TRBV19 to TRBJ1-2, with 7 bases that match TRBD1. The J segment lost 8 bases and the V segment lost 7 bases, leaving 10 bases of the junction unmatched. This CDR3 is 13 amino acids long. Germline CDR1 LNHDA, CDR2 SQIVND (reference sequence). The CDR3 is CASTRGQLGGYTF. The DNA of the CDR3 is TGTGCCAGTACGAGGGGACAGCTGGGGGGCTACACCTTC.

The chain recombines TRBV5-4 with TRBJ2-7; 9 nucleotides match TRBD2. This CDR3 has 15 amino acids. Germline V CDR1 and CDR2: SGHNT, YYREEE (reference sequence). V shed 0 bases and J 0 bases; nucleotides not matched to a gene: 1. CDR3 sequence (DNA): TGTGCCAGCAGCTTGGCTAGCGGGACCTCCTACGAGCAGTACTTC. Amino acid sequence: CASSLASGTSYEQYF.

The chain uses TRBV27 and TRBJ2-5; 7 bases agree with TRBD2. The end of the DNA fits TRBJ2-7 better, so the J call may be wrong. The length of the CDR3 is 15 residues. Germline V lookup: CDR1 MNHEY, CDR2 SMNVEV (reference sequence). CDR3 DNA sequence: TGTGCCAGCAGCCAGCCCGGACTAGGGCTCTACGAGCAGTACTTC. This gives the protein CASSQPGLGLYEQYF.

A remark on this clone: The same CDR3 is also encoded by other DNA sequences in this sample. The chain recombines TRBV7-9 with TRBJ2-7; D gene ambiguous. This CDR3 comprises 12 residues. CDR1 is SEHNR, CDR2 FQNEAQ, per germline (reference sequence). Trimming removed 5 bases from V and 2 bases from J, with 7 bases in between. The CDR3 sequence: CASSLVPYEQYF. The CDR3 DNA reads TGTGCCAGCAGCCTCGTCCCCTACGAGCAGTACTTC.

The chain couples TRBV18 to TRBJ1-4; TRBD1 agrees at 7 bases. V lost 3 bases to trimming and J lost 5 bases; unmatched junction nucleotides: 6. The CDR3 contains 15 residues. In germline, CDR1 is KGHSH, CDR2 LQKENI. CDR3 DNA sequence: TGTGCCAGCTCACCCCGGACAGGAGACAATGAAAAACTGTTTTTT. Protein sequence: CASSPRTGDNEKLFF.

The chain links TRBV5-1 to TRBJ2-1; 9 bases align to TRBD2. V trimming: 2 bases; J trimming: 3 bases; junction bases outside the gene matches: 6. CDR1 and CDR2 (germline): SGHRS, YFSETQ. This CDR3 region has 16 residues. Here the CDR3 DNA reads TGCGCCAGCAGCTTCCTAGCGGGGCGACACTACAATGAGCAGTTCTTC. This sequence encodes CASSFLAGRHYNEQFF.

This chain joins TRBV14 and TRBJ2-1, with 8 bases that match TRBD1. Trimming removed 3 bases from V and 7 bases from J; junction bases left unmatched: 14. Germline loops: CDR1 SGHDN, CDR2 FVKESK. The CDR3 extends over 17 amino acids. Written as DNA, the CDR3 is TGTGCCAGCAGCCACGGGGATAGGACAGGGAAGGGTAATGAGCAGTTCTTC. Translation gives CASSHGDRTGKGNEQFF. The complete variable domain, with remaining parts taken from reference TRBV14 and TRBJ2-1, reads EAGVTQFPSHSVIEKGQTVTLRCDPISGHDNLYWYRRVMGKEIKFLLHFVKESKQDESGMPNNRFLAERTGGTYSTLKVQPAELEDSGVYFCASSHGDRTGKGNEQFFGPGTRLTVL.